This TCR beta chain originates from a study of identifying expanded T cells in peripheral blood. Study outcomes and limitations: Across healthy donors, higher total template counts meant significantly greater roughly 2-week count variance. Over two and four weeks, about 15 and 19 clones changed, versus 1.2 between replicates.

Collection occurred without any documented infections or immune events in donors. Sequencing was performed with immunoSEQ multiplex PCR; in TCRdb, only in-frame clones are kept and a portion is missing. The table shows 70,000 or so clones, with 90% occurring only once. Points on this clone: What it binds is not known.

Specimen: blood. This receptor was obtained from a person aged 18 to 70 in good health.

CDR3 DNA: TGCAGCGCCGGGACTAGCGGCTACAATGAGCAGTTCTTC. It translates to CSAGTSGYNEQFF. This rearrangement joins TRBV29-1 to TRBJ2-1, with TRBD2 identical over 11 bases. There are 13 residues in the CDR3. Germline V gene lookup returns CDR1 SQVTM and CDR2 ANQGSEA. With 7 bases clipped from V and 3 bases from J, the junction kept 2 bases outside the gene matches.